The 2 T cell receptor beta chains presented below share a single source sample, sequenced in a study of T cell repertoires in cytomegalovirus infection. Each CDR3 protein is one row after TCRdb ran MiXCR on the reads. The sample shows a few hundred thousand distinct CDR3 sequences, over 35% of them seen only once. Their antigens remain unidentified. Source: cultured PBMCs, taken from culture after CMV antigen stimulation. All receptors derive from a human donor in good health (CMV status not recorded). Some clones in this sample may be carry-over from other donors' samples.

This clonotype was counted between two and nine times. V and J are TRBV7-8 and TRBJ2-7; a possible D gene is TRBD1 (6 bases). The CDR3 loop spans 14 amino acids. V dropped 1 base and J dropped 3 bases, with 10 bases sitting between them. CDR1 is SGHVS and CDR2 is FQNEAQ in the germline V gene. The CDR3 spells CASSLGGQVYEQYF. The CDR3, as DNA: TGTGCCAGCAGCTTAGGGGGGCAGGTCTACGAGCAGTACTTC.

V usage is TRBV19 and J usage is TRBJ2-3, with D perhaps TRBD2 (6 bases). V gave up 7 bases and J gave up 6 bases, with 8 bases separating them. This CDR3 contains 11 residues. CDR1 LNHDA and CDR2 SQIVND come from the germline V gene (reference sequence). CDR3 coding DNA: TGTGCCAGTATTGGGGGGGATACGCAGTATTTT. This gives the protein CASIGGDTQYF. Full variable domain (outside the CDR3, taken from reference TRBV19 and TRBJ2-3): DGGITQSPKYLFRKEGQNVTLSCEQNLNHDAMYWYRQDPGQGLRLIYYSQIVNDFQKGDIAEGYSVSREKKESFPLTVTSAQKNPTAFYLCASIGGDTQYFGPGTRLTVL.